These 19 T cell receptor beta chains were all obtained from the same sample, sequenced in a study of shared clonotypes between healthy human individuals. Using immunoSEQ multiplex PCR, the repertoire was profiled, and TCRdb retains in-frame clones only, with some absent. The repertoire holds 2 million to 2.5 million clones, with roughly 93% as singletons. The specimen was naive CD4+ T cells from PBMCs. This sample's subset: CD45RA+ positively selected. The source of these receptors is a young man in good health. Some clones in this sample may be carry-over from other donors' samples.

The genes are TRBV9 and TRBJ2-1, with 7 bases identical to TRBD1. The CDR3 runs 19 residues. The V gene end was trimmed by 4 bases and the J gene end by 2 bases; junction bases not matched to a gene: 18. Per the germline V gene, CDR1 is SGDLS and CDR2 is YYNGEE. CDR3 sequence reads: CASSPRRDSPLFTYNEQFF. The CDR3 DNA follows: TGTGCCAGCAGCCCCCGACGGGACAGCCCCCTTTTCACCTACAATGAGCAGTTCTTC.

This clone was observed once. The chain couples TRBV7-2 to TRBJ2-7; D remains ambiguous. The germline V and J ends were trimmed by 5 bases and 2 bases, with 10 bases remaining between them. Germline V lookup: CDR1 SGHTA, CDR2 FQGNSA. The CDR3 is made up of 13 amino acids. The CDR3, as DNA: TGTGCCAGCAGCCCCCTGCTACCCTACGAGCAGTACTTC. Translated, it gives CASSPLLPYEQYF.

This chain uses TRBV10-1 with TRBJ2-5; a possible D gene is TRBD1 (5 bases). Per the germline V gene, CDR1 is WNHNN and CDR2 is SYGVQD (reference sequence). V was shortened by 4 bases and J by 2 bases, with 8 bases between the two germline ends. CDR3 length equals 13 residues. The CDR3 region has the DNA TGCGCCAGCAGTGCAGCAGGGCAAGAGACCCAGTACTTC. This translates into CASSAAGQETQYF.

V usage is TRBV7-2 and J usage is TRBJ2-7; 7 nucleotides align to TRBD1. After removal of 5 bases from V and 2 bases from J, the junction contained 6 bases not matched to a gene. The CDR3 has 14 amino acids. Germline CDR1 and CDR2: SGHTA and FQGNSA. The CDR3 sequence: CASSRTDRAYEQYF. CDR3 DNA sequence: TGTGCCAGCAGCCGAACCGACAGGGCCTACGAGCAGTACTTC. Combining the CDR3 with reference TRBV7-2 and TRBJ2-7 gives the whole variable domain GAGVSQSPSNKVTEKGKDVELRCDPISGHTALYWYRQSLGQGLEFLIYFQGNSAPDKSGLPSDRFSAERTGGSVSTLTIQRTQQEDSAVYLCASSRTDRAYEQYFGPGTRLTVT.

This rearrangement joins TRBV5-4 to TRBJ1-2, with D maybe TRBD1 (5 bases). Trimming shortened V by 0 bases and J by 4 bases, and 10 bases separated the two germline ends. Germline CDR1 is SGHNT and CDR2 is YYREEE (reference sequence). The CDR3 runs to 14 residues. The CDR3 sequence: CASSLGGTVYGYTF. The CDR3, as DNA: TGTGCCAGCAGCTTGGGTGGGACCGTCTATGGCTACACCTTC.

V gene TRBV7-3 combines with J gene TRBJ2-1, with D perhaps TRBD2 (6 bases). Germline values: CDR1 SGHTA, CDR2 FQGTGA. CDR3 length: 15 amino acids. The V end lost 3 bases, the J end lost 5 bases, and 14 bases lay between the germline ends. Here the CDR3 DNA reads TGTGCCAGCAGCTTCGGCGGGACGAAGAACAATGAGCAGTTCTTC. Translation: CASSFGGTKNNEQFF.

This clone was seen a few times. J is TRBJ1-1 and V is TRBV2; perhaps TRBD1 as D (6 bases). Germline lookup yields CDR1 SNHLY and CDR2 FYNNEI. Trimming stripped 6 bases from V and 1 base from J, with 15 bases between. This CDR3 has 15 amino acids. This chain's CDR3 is CASRAFGQSNTEAFF. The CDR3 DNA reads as TGTGCCAGCAGAGCCTTTGGACAGTCGAACACTGAAGCTTTCTTT. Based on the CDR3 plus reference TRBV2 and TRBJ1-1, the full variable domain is EPEVTQTPSHQVTQMGQEVILRCVPISNHLYFYWYRQILGQKVEFLVSFYNNEISEKSEIFDDQFSVERPDGSNFTLKIRSTKLEDSAMYFCASRAFGQSNTEAFFGQGTRLTVV.

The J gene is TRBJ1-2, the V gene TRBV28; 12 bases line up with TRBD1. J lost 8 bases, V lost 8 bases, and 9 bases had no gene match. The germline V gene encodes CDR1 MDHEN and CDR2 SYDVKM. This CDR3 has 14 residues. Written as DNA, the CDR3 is TGTGCCAGCGGATGGGGACAGGGGGCACTGGGCTACACCTTC. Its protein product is CASGWGQGALGYTF.

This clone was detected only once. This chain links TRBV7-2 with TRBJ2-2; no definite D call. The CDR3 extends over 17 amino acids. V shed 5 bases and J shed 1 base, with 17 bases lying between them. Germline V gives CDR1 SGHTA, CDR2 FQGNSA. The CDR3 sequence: CASSPYQLTLNTGELFF. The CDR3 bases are TGTGCCAGCAGCCCCTACCAGTTAACGTTGAACACCGGGGAGCTGTTTTTT. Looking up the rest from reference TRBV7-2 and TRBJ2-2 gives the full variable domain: GAGVSQSPSNKVTEKGKDVELRCDPISGHTALYWYRQSLGQGLEFLIYFQGNSAPDKSGLPSDRFSAERTGGSVSTLTIQRTQQEDSAVYLCASSPYQLTLNTGELFFGEGSRLTVL.

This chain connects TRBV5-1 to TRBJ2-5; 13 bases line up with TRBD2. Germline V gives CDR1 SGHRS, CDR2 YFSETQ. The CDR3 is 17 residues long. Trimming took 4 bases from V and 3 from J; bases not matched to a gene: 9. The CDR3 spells CASSLALAGGREETQYF. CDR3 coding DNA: TGCGCCAGCAGCCTAGCACTAGCGGGAGGGAGAGAAGAGACCCAGTACTTC.

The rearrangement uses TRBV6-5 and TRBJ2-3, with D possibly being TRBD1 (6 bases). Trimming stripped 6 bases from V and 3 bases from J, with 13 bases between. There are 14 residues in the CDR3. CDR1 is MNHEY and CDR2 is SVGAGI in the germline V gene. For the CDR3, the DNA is TGTGCCAGCAGAACGGGACACTGGACAGATACGCAGTATTTT. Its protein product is CASRTGHWTDTQYF.

The CDR3 protein is CASSHFRDRGTYEQYF. In nucleotides, the CDR3 is TGTGCCAGTAGCCATTTCCGGGACAGGGGGACCTACGAGCAGTACTTC. The rearrangement uses TRBV19 and TRBJ2-7, with 11 positions matching TRBD1. Germline V gene sequence: CDR1 LNHDA, CDR2 SQIVND (reference sequence). With V trimmed by 6 bases and J by 2 bases, 9 bases remained unmatched. The CDR3 covers 16 residues.

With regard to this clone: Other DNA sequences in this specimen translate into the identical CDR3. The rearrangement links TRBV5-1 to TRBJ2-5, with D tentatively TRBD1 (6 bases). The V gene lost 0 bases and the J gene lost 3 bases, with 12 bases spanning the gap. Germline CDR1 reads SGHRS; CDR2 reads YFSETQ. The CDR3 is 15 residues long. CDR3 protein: CASSLVGTREETQYF. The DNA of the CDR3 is TGCGCCAGCAGCTTGGTGGGGACACGAGAAGAGACCCAGTACTTC.

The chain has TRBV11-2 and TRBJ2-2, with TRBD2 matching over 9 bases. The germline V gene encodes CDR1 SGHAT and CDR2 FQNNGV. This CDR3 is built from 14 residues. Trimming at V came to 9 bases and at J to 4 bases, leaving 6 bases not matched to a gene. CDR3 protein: CASSLAGITGELFF. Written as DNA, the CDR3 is TGTGCCAGTTCCCTAGCGGGAATCACCGGGGAGCTGTTTTTT. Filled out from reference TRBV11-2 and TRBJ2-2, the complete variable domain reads EAGVAQSPRYKIIEKRQSVAFWCNPISGHATLYWYQQILGQGPKLLIQFQNNGVVDDSQLPKDRFSAERLKGVDSTLKIQPAKLEDSAVYLCASSLAGITGELFFGEGSRLTVL.

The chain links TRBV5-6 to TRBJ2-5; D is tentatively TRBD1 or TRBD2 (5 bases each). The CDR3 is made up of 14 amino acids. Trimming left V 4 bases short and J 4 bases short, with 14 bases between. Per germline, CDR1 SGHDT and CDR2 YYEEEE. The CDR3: CASSTPVGGETQYF. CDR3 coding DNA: TGTGCCAGCAGCACCCCGGTTGGGGGAGAGACCCAGTACTTC.

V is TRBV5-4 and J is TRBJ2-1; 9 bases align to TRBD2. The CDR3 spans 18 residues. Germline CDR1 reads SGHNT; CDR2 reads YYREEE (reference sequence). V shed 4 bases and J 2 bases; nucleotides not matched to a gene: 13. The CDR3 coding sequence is TGTGCCAGCAGCCCGGTGGGGTGGCGGGAGGGCCCCTACAATGAGCAGTTCTTC. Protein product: CASSPVGWREGPYNEQFF.

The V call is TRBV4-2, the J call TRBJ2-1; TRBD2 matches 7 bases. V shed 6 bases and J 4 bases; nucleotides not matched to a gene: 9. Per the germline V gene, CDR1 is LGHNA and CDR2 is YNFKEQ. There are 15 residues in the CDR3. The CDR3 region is CASRGSVAGYNEQFF. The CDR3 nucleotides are TGTGCCAGCAGAGGGTCGGTAGCGGGTTACAATGAGCAGTTCTTC.

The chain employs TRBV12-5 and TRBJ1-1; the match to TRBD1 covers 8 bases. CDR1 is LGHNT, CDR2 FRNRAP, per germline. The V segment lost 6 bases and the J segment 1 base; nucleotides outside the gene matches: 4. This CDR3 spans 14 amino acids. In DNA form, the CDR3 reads TGTGCTAGTGGGACCGACAGGGGGAACACTGAAGCTTTCTTT. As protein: CASGTDRGNTEAFF.

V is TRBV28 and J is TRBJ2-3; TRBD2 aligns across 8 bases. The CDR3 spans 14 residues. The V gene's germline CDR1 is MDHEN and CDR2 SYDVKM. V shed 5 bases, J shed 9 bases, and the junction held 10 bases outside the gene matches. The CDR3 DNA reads TGTGCCAGCAGTCGGGGGGGCCCCCCGGCGACGCAGTATTTT. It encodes CASSRGGPPATQYF.